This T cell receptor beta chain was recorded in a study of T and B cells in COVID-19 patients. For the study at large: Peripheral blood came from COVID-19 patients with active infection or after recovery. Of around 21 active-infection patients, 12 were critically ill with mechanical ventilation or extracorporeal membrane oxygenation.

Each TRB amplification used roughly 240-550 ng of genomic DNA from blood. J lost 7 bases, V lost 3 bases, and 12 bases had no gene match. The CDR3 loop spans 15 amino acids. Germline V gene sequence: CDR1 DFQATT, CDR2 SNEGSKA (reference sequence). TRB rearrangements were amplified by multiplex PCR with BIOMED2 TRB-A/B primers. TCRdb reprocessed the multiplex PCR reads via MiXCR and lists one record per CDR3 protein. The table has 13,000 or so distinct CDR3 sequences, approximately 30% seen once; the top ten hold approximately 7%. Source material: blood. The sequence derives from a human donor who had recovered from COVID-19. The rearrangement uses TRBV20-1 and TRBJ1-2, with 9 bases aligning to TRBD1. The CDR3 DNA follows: TGCAGTGCTAGCGTCGTCAGACAGGGGGTGGTTGGCTACACCTTC. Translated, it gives CSASVVRQGVVGYTF.